What follows are 23 T cell receptor beta chains derived from one specimen sequenced in a study of patients and donors after allogeneic stem cell transplantation (dated by TCRdb to 2018 to 2020). Receptor amplification or capture employed RT-PCR. The reads were generated on a NextSeq 550. Through fastp at Q25 and MiXCR, TCRdb rebuilt clones from the public reads, retaining in-frame beta chains. Duplicate CDR3 protein sequences are folded into a single record with the most common DNA and genes. The sample table contains about 410,000 distinct CDR3 sequences; only one count was recorded for roughly 17% of them. The top ten clones comprise about 7% of the sample. Sequenced sample: blood, either unsorted or a sorted T cell fraction (not recorded which). These receptors originate from a human donor who was either an allogeneic HSCT recipient or a stem cell or donor lymphocyte infusion donor (not recorded which). It is not recorded whose cells these are; they may come from a transplant donor.

In its sample, this clonotype was seen a few times. The rearrangement links TRBV4-2 to TRBJ2-1, with D hard to call. The CDR3 contains 17 residues. Germline CDR1 and CDR2: LGHNA and YNFKEQ. Between the trimmed V and J ends, which lost 3 bases and 2 bases, there was a span of 17 bases. Here the CDR3 reads CASSQPLLPRAYNEQFF. The CDR3 nucleotides read TGTGCCAGCAGCCAGCCCCTGCTCCCAAGGGCCTACAATGAGCAGTTCTTC.

The CDR3 DNA sequence: TGTGCCAGCAGCGACCTGGCGGGGGGGAACACCGGGGAGCTGTTTTTT. Translation gives CASSDLAGGNTGELFF. This chain joins TRBV9 and TRBJ2-2; 8 bases are shared with TRBD2. Per germline, CDR1 SGDLS and CDR2 YYNGEE. The CDR3 is made up of 16 amino acids. V shed 3 bases, J shed 1 base, and the junction held 5 bases outside the gene matches.

This clonotype was picked up many times. The rearrangement uses TRBV7-8 and TRBJ2-3; D is perhaps TRBD1 or TRBD2 (5 bases each). Trimming stripped 1 base from V and 0 bases from J, with 11 bases between. The CDR3 sequence is 16 residues long. Germline V gene data show CDR1 as SGHVS and CDR2 as FQNEAQ. CDR3 in amino acids: CASSLDSGRSTDTQYF. The CDR3 bases are TGTGCCAGCAGCTTAGATTCGGGGCGCAGCACAGATACGCAGTATTTT.

In this sample, this clonotype turned up many times. V and J are TRBV29-1 and TRBJ2-5, with 11 bases fitting TRBD1. Germline assignment: CDR1 SQVTM and CDR2 ANQGSEA. CDR3 size: 14 residues. V trimming: 6 bases; J trimming: 5 bases; junction bases outside the gene matches: 8. This CDR3 reads CSVRDRGSGETQYF. Here the CDR3 DNA reads TGCAGCGTCCGGGACAGGGGGTCCGGTGAGACCCAGTACTTC.

V gene TRBV30 combines with J gene TRBJ1-2; D gene ambiguous. V lost 7 bases and J lost 7, with 19 bases in between. Germline CDR1 is GTSNPN and CDR2 is SVGIG (reference sequence). The CDR3 sequence is 13 residues long. In DNA, the CDR3 is TGTGCCTCCGGCCCATTGCAACCTGCTGGCTACACCTTC. This sequence encodes CASGPLQPAGYTF.

This clonotype was recorded a few times. V is TRBV10-3 and J is TRBJ1-6; D is uncertain. In germline, CDR1 is ENHRY, CDR2 SYGVKD. The CDR3 contains 14 residues. V was trimmed by 3 bases and J by 0 bases, leaving 3 bases between them. The CDR3 nucleotides are TGTGCCATCAGTGAAGTCTCCTATAATTCACCCCTCCACTTT. As protein: CAISEVSYNSPLHF.

This clonotype has only a few counts. The genes are TRBV9 and TRBJ2-2; tentatively, D is TRBD1 (6 bases). This CDR3 contains 15 residues. The germline V and J ends were trimmed by 0 bases and 5 bases, with 11 bases remaining between them. Germline CDR1 reads SGDLS; CDR2 reads YYNGEE. CDR3 region: CASSVGGTRTGELFF. DNA for the CDR3: TGTGCCAGCAGCGTAGGTGGGACAAGGACCGGGGAGCTGTTTTTT. Based on the CDR3 plus reference TRBV9 and TRBJ2-2, the full variable domain is DSGVTQTPKHLITATGQRVTLRCSPRSGDLSVYWYQQSLDQGLQFLIQYYNGEERAKGNILERFSAQQFPDLHSELNLSSLELGDSALYFCASSVGGTRTGELFFGEGSRLTVL.

This clonotype was seen only a few times. The chain employs TRBV15 and TRBJ2-3; D is unclear. The CDR3 contains 19 residues. Per germline, CDR1 LNHNV and CDR2 YYDKDF (reference sequence). Trimming cost V 3 bases and J 4 bases, with 26 bases left between them. The CDR3 sequence: CATSSRGFVEAGSADTQYF. CDR3 DNA sequence: TGTGCCACCAGCAGTAGAGGATTTGTCGAGGCCGGCTCTGCAGATACGCAGTATTTT.

This clonotype was observed a handful of times. CDR3 residues: CASSLEGGPDYGYTF. The CDR3 DNA reads TGTGCCAGCAGTTTAGAAGGGGGGCCCGACTATGGCTACACCTTC. The genes are TRBV12-3 or TRBV12-4 and TRBJ1-2, with a possible D match to TRBD1 (6 bases). V was trimmed by 1 base and J by 3 bases, leaving 12 bases between them. The CDR3 covers 15 residues.

About this clonotype: The germline gene is not matched at one end of the junction; a read error may be the cause. V is TRBV4-2 and J is TRBJ2-7, with a possible D match to TRBD1 (6 bases). This CDR3 comprises 14 residues. In germline, CDR1 is LGHNA, CDR2 YNFKEQ. CDR3 DNA sequence: TGTGCCAGCAGCCAAGCCGTGGAATCGGCAGGGGAGATATTC. It specifies CASSQAVESAGEIF.

This clonotype was counted at least ten times. The chain recombines TRBV12-3 or TRBV12-4 with TRBJ2-1; D remains ambiguous. Trimming pared 3 bases from V and 4 bases from J, leaving 4 bases between. The CDR3 runs to 12 residues. The CDR3 region has the DNA TGTGCCAGCAGTTTGAGGTACAATGAGCAGTTCTTC. This gives the protein CASSLRYNEQFF.

The chain has TRBV9 and TRBJ2-7; D possibly corresponds to TRBD2 (5 bases). V was clipped by 0 bases and J by 0 bases, with 7 bases between them. From germline, CDR1 is SGDLS and CDR2 YYNGEE. This CDR3 has 14 amino acids. Written as DNA, the CDR3 is TGTGCCAGCAGCGTAGAAGGACTCTCCTACGAGCAGTACTTC. This codes for CASSVEGLSYEQYF. Variable domain in full (rest from reference TRBV9 and TRBJ2-7): DSGVTQTPKHLITATGQRVTLRCSPRSGDLSVYWYQQSLDQGLQFLIQYYNGEERAKGNILERFSAQQFPDLHSELNLSSLELGDSALYFCASSVEGLSYEQYFGPGTRLTVT.

The chain combines TRBV20-1 with TRBJ2-5, with D possibly being TRBD1 (5 bases). The CDR3 contains 13 residues. The V gene's germline CDR1 is DFQATT and CDR2 SNEGSKA (reference sequence). Trimming stripped 6 bases from V and 0 bases from J, with 11 bases between. The CDR3 DNA sequence: TGCAGTGCCGCCAGGGTTAACCAAGAGACCCAGTACTTC. Translated, it gives CSAARVNQETQYF.

The chain couples TRBV2 to TRBJ2-1; 8 nucleotides line up with TRBD1. CDR1 SNHLY and CDR2 FYNNEI come from the germline V gene. Trimming removed 2 bases from V and 4 bases from J; junction bases left unmatched: 4. There are 15 residues in the CDR3. CDR3 nucleotides: TGTGCCAGCAGTGAAATCCAGGGGGCTTACAATGAGCAGTTCTTC. It specifies CASSEIQGAYNEQFF.

Regarding this clonotype: The junction departs from germline at one end; a sequencing error may be responsible. This sequence joins TRBV11-2 and TRBJ2-1; 8 bases match TRBD1. Germline CDR1 and CDR2: SGHAT and FQNNGV. CDR3 size: 16 residues. The CDR3 here is CATSLPGGLSYNEQFF. The CDR3 nucleotides read TGTGCCACCAGCTTACCAGGGGGCTTGTCCTACAATGAGCAGTTCTTC. Variable domain in full (rest from reference TRBV11-2 and TRBJ2-1): EAGVAQSPRYKIIEKRQSVAFWCNPISGHATLYWYQQILGQGPKLLIQFQNNGVVDDSQLPKDRFSAERLKGVDSTLKIQPAKLEDSAVYLCATSLPGGLSYNEQFFGPGTRLTVL.

This clonotype has only a few counts. This chain uses TRBV7-2 with TRBJ2-1; D ambiguous. The ends were cut back, 5 bases at V and 9 bases at J, with 23 bases in the middle. CDR3 length: 16 amino acids. The germline V gene encodes CDR1 SGHTA and CDR2 FQGNSA. The CDR3 nucleotides read TGTGCCAGCAGCCTCAATGTACGGGCACGAGACCCTGAGCAGTTCTTC. Translated, it gives CASSLNVRARDPEQFF.

The chain employs TRBV20-1 and TRBJ1-5, with D hard to call. The CDR3 covers 14 residues. Germline values: CDR1 DFQATT, CDR2 SNEGSKA (reference sequence). Trimming took 7 bases from V and 2 from J, leaving 15 bases between them. The CDR3 region is CSVQEGTGNQPQHF. In nucleotides, the CDR3 is TGCAGTGTTCAGGAGGGTACTGGCAATCAGCCCCAGCATTTT.

The chain recombines TRBV6-1 with TRBJ1-3, with D maybe TRBD1 (5 bases). V lost 6 bases, J lost 0 bases, and 18 bases lay in between. The CDR3 totals 17 residues. Per the germline V gene, CDR1 is MNHNS and CDR2 is SASEGT. The CDR3 spells CASSRGGQGVSGNTIYF. The CDR3 nucleotides are TGTGCCAGCAGCCGAGGTGGTCAGGGTGTCTCTGGAAACACCATATATTTT.

This clonotype was seen repeatedly, ten times or more. The chain combines TRBV28 with TRBJ2-2; D remains ambiguous. CDR1 is MDHEN, CDR2 SYDVKM, per germline. Trimming removed 3 bases from V and 4 bases from J, with 18 bases in between. CDR3 length: 17 residues. The CDR3 reads CASSFSTTSLGTGELFF. In DNA, the CDR3 is TGTGCCAGCAGTTTCAGTACCACTTCTCTCGGCACCGGGGAGCTGTTTTTT.

As DNA, the CDR3 is TGTGCCAGCAGCCATACTCTGGGGTCCTACGAGCAGTACTTC. Its protein product is CASSHTLGSYEQYF. The J gene is TRBJ2-7, the V gene TRBV3-1; no reliable D call. The CDR3 loop spans 14 amino acids. With 3 bases removed from V and 1 base from J, the gap between germline ends came to 10 bases. Germline-derived CDR1 and CDR2 are LGHDT and YNNKEL (reference sequence).

The rearrangement uses TRBV29-1 and TRBJ1-3; D gene ambiguous. CDR1 and CDR2 (germline): SQVTM, ANQGSEA. Trimming stripped 3 bases from V and 7 bases from J, with 10 bases between. The CDR3 has 12 amino acids. The CDR3 is CSVDEGANTIYF. The CDR3 nucleotides read TGCAGCGTTGACGAGGGTGCGAACACCATATATTTT.

This clonotype appeared a few times. The genes are TRBV3-1 and TRBJ2-4, with 9 bases lining up with TRBD1. Germline V lookup: CDR1 LGHDT, CDR2 YNNKEL (reference sequence). V lost 1 base to trimming and J lost 12 bases; unmatched junction nucleotides: 4. The length of the CDR3 is 13 residues. The CDR3 nucleotides read TGTGCCAGCAGCCAAGGGGACAGGGTCCATCAGTACTTC. It specifies CASSQGDRVHQYF.

The V and J genes are TRBV7-9 and TRBJ1-2, with 8 bases matching TRBD1. Germline V gene data show CDR1 as SEHNR and CDR2 as FQNEAQ (reference sequence). The trim removed 5 bases at V and 3 bases at J, leaving 11 bases unmatched. The CDR3 is 16 amino acids. The CDR3 region is CASSQGQGLGDYGYTF. Written as DNA, the CDR3 is TGTGCCAGCAGCCAAGGACAGGGTTTAGGTGACTATGGCTACACCTTC.